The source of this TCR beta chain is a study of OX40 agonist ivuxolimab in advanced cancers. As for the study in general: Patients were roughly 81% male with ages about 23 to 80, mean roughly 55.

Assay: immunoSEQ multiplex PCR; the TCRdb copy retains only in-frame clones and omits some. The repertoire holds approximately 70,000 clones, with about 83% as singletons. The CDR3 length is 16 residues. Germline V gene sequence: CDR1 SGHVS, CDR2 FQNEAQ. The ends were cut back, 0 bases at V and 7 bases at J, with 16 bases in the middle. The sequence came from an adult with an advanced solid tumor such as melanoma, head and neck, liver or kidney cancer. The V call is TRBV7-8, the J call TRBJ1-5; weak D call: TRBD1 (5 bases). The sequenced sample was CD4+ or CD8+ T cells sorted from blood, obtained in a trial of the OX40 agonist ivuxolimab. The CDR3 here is CASSLAPSTALQPQHF. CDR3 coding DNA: TGTGCCAGCAGCTTAGCGCCTTCGACAGCTTTGCAGCCCCAGCATTTT.